This passage covers 24 T cell receptor beta chains from one sample sequenced in a study of blood T cell repertoires in COVID-19. TCRdb's copy holds only in-frame clones and misses some; the assay was immunoSEQ multiplex PCR. The top ten clones hold under 1.2% of a sample with about 360,000 clones, 81% of them seen once. The sequencing input was peripheral blood. These receptors all come from a human donor with acute or convalescent COVID-19. The donor label of this sample is uncertain.

J is TRBJ1-3 and V is TRBV11-2; a possible D gene is TRBD1 (5 bases). Germline CDR1 and CDR2: SGHAT and FQNNGV. V lost 5 bases and J 0 bases, leaving 11 bases between the germline ends. This CDR3 comprises 15 residues. CDR3 DNA sequence: TGTGCCAGCAGCCCACAGGTCATCTCTGGAAACACCATATATTTT. Its protein is CASSPQVISGNTIYF.

This sequence joins TRBV5-1 and TRBJ2-2; 10 positions match TRBD2. The CDR3 length is 17 residues. Germline V gives CDR1 SGHRS, CDR2 YFSETQ. CDR3 protein: CAEQAYSSGSWTGELFF. In nucleotides, the CDR3 is TGCGCGGAGCAAGCTTATTCTAGCGGGAGCTGGACCGGGGAGCTGTTTTTT.

This clone was found a few times. The chain recombines TRBV18 with TRBJ1-2; unclear D gene. The V end lost 3 bases, the J end lost 4 bases, and 15 bases lay between the germline ends. Germline CDR1 reads KGHSH; CDR2 reads LQKENI. This CDR3 spans 15 amino acids. The CDR3 region is CASSPVTTGSYGYTF. CDR3 nucleotides: TGTGCCAGCTCACCGGTGACAACCGGCAGCTATGGCTACACCTTC.

As DNA, the CDR3 is TGTGCCAGCACCCTGTGGGTGGGAGGAACTGGAAACACCATATATTTT. Protein: CASTLWVGGTGNTIYF. This chain connects TRBV5-5 to TRBJ1-3; D unresolved. Germline V gives CDR1 SGHKS, CDR2 YYEKEE (reference sequence). Deletions cut 6 bases from V and 2 bases from J, with 18 bases between. The CDR3 is 16 residues long.

This clone occurred once. The genes are TRBV5-4 and TRBJ1-4; tentatively, D is TRBD1 (6 bases). Germline assignment: CDR1 SGHNT and CDR2 YYREEE (reference sequence). Trimming left V 1 base short and J 10 bases short, with 17 bases between. The CDR3 consists of 15 residues. The CDR3 is CASSLMGGGSGKLFF. CDR3 DNA: TGTGCCAGCAGCTTGATGGGAGGGGGGAGCGGAAAACTGTTTTTT. Variable domain in full (rest from reference TRBV5-4 and TRBJ1-4): ETGVTQSPTHLIKTRGQQVTLRCSSQSGHNTVSWYQQALGQGPQFIFQYYREEENGRGNFPPRFSGLQFPNYSSELNVNALELDDSALYLCASSLMGGGSGKLFFGSGTQLSVL.

In the case of this clone: Other nucleotide sequences in the sample specify the same CDR3. The V gene is TRBV5-1, the J gene TRBJ1-3, with no clear D. Germline CDR1 and CDR2: SGHRS and YFSETQ. The CDR3 runs 14 residues. V lost 1 base, J lost 2 bases, and 7 bases lay in between. For the CDR3, the DNA is TGCGCCAGCAGCTTGCCCGGGGCTGGAAACACCATATATTTT. It specifies CASSLPGAGNTIYF.

The chain carries TRBV5-1 and TRBJ1-2, with TRBD1 matching 7 bases. The CDR3 is 14 residues long. Per the germline V gene, CDR1 is SGHRS and CDR2 is YFSETQ. J lost 0 bases, V lost 3 bases, and 2 bases had no gene match. The CDR3 here is CASSSTGTNYGYTF. The CDR3 DNA is TGCGCCAGCAGCTCGACAGGGACTAACTATGGCTACACCTTC.

The gene calls are TRBV19 and TRBJ1-6; D gene uncertain. CDR3 length: 19 residues. V was clipped by 6 bases and J by 9 bases, with 30 bases between them. Germline assignment: CDR1 LNHDA and CDR2 SQIVND (reference sequence). This chain's CDR3 is CASSDLRPGGSFGISPLHF. Here the CDR3 DNA reads TGTGCCAGTAGCGATCTCCGGCCCGGAGGCTCTTTTGGGATTTCACCCCTCCACTTT.

V gene TRBV6-6 combines with J gene TRBJ1-5; the D gene is possibly TRBD1 (6 bases). V was clipped by 8 bases and J by 3 bases, with 14 bases between them. Per germline, CDR1 MNHNY and CDR2 SVGAGI (reference sequence). The CDR3 contains 14 residues. The CDR3 reads CASCRGTINQPQHF. Written as DNA, the CDR3 is TGTGCCAGCTGCCGAGGGACAATCAATCAGCCCCAGCATTTT.

There are a few counts of this clone. The CDR3 is CAWNTMRENTIYF. CDR3 nucleotide sequence: TGTGCCTGGAACACGATGAGGGAAAACACCATATATTTT. The chain has TRBV30 and TRBJ1-3; D not resolved. CDR1 GTSNPN and CDR2 SVGIG come from the germline V gene (reference sequence). The CDR3 runs 13 residues. Trimming cost V 4 bases and J 6 bases, with 13 bases left between them.

The chain recombines TRBV15 with TRBJ1-3; weak D call: TRBD1 (5 bases). The CDR3 is 16 amino acids. Germline-derived CDR1 and CDR2 are LNHNV and YYDKDF (reference sequence). V was trimmed by 6 bases and J by 4 bases, leaving 19 bases between them. As DNA, the CDR3 is TGTGCCACCAGGGGGGGAGACATGGTCCCAGGAAACACCATATATTTT. Encoded protein: CATRGGDMVPGNTIYF.

Of note for this clone: Other DNA sequences within the sample encode an identical CDR3. The J gene is TRBJ1-2, the V gene TRBV12-3 or TRBV12-4; 7 bases align to TRBD1. Trimming at V came to 2 bases and at J to 8 bases, leaving 5 bases not matched to a gene. The CDR3 consists of 13 residues. Here the CDR3 DNA reads TGTGCCAGCAGTTTACCCAGGGGGTACGGCTACACCTTC. Its protein product is CASSLPRGYGYTF.

V gene TRBV27 combines with J gene TRBJ2-7; possibly TRBD2 for D (6 bases). The CDR3 runs 13 residues. V lost 3 bases and J 2 bases, leaving 8 bases between the germline ends. CDR1 is MNHEY and CDR2 is SMNVEV in the germline V gene (reference sequence). This chain's CDR3 is CASSLGLPYEQYF. DNA of the CDR3: TGTGCCAGCAGTTTGGGACTTCCCTACGAGCAGTACTTC.

The chain employs TRBV7-8 and TRBJ2-1; a possible D gene is TRBD2 (6 bases). From germline, CDR1 is SGHVS and CDR2 FQNEAQ. V was cut by 5 bases and J by 5 bases, with 13 bases left in between. The CDR3 is 14 residues long. CDR3 region: CASSPRDFHNEQFF. CDR3 sequence (DNA): TGTGCCAGCAGCCCCCGGGACTTCCACAATGAGCAGTTCTTC.

This clone was detected once. The CDR3 bases are TGTGCCAGCAGCCAAGTCTGGAGGACAGGGGGAGGCGAGCAGTACTTC. This gives the protein CASSQVWRTGGGEQYF. The rearrangement uses TRBV4-2 and TRBJ2-7; TRBD1 agrees at 10 bases. Per germline, CDR1 LGHNA and CDR2 YNFKEQ. The V segment lost 1 base and the J segment 6 bases; nucleotides outside the gene matches: 9. The CDR3 has 16 amino acids.

The chain has TRBV28 and TRBJ1-2, with 9 bases fitting TRBD1. The CDR3 length is 13 residues. Per the germline V gene, CDR1 is MDHEN and CDR2 is SYDVKM. Trimming removed 4 bases from V and 6 bases from J; junction bases left unmatched: 3. The CDR3 protein is CASSSRQGDGYTF. In DNA, the CDR3 is TGTGCCAGCAGTTCCCGACAGGGGGATGGCTACACCTTC.

This chain links TRBV4-1 with TRBJ2-7, with a weak D call TRBD2 (6 bases). In germline, CDR1 is MGHRA, CDR2 YSYEKL. The CDR3 runs to 16 residues. The V end lost 2 bases, the J end lost 3 bases, and 17 bases lay between the germline ends. CDR3 protein: CASSQNPGGTFYEQYF. The CDR3 bases are TGCGCCAGCAGCCAAAATCCAGGAGGGACCTTCTACGAGCAGTACTTC.

V usage is TRBV7-6 and J usage is TRBJ2-7; TRBD1 matches at 9 bases. Unmatched junction bases numbered 6, after V lost 1 base and J lost 5 bases. This CDR3 contains 15 residues. Germline lookup yields CDR1 SGHVS and CDR2 FNYEAQ. The CDR3 protein is CASSLGGQGMDEQYF. The CDR3 nucleotides read TGTGCCAGCAGCTTAGGAGGACAGGGGATGGACGAGCAGTACTTC.

This chain connects TRBV28 to TRBJ1-1; no clear D gene. The CDR3 extends over 14 amino acids. The V end lost 7 bases, the J end lost 5 bases, and 17 bases lay between the germline ends. Germline V gene data show CDR1 as MDHEN and CDR2 as SYDVKM. The CDR3 sequence is CASIRSGVGTEAFF. CDR3 nucleotides: TGTGCCAGCATTCGGAGCGGGGTTGGGACTGAAGCTTTCTTT.

The chain employs TRBV12-3 or TRBV12-4 and TRBJ2-5; possibly TRBD2 for D (6 bases). The length of the CDR3 is 12 residues. The V end was cut by 6 bases, the J end by 9 bases, with 14 bases between. CDR3 in amino acids: CASRTSGGPQYF. CDR3 DNA sequence: TGTGCCAGCAGGACTAGTGGCGGCCCCCAGTACTTC.

V and J are TRBV4-1 and TRBJ1-6; D ambiguous. The CDR3 has 13 amino acids. V lost 1 base and J 6 bases, leaving 4 bases between the germline ends. Germline assignment: CDR1 MGHRA and CDR2 YSYEKL. CDR3 in DNA: TGCGCCAGCAGCCAAGGGAGTAATTCACCCCTCCACTTT. This encodes CASSQGSNSPLHF.

V usage is TRBV29-1 and J usage is TRBJ1-1; 7 bases are shared with TRBD1. The CDR3 totals 11 residues. Germline trimming cut 5 bases from V and 5 bases from J; bases unmatched to any gene: 2. Germline V gene sequence: CDR1 SQVTM, CDR2 ANQGSEA. The CDR3 nucleotides are TGCAGCGTTCACAGGGGTACTGAAGCTTTCTTT. Translated: CSVHRGTEAFF.

The rearrangement uses TRBV2 and TRBJ2-2; a weak D match, TRBD1 (5 bases). V lost 3 bases and J 5 bases, leaving 16 bases between the germline ends. The length of the CDR3 is 16 residues. The germline CDR1 and CDR2 sequences are SNHLY and FYNNEI. CDR3 sequence: CASSDKGLVRTGELFF. CDR3 DNA: TGTGCCAGCAGTGACAAGGGGTTGGTTAGGACCGGGGAGCTGTTTTTT.

The rearrangement uses TRBV5-1 and TRBJ2-7; the D gene is possibly TRBD2 (5 bases). The CDR3 totals 13 residues. V lost 2 bases and J lost 2, with 8 bases in between. Germline CDR1 reads SGHRS; CDR2 reads YFSETQ. In nucleotides, the CDR3 is TGCGCCAGCAGCTTAAGCGGTCCCTACGAGCAGTACTTC. This translates into CASSLSGPYEQYF. Full variable domain (missing parts from reference TRBV5-1 and TRBJ2-7): KAGVTQTPRYLIKTRGQQVTLSCSPISGHRSVSWYQQTPGQGLQFLFEYFSETQRNKGNFPGRFSGRQFSNSRSEMNVSTLELGDSALYLCASSLSGPYEQYFGPGTRLTVT.